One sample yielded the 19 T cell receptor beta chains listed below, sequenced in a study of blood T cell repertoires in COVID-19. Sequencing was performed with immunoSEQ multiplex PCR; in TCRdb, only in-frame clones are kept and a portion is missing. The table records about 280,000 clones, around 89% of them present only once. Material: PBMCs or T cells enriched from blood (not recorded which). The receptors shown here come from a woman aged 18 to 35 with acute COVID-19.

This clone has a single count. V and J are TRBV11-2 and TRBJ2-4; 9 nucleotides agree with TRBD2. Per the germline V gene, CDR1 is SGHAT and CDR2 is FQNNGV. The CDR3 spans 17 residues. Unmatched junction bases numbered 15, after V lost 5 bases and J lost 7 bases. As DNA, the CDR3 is TGTGCCAGCAGCCACCCGGCTAGCGGGATTGGGCGGAACATTCAGTACTTC. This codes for CASSHPASGIGRNIQYF.

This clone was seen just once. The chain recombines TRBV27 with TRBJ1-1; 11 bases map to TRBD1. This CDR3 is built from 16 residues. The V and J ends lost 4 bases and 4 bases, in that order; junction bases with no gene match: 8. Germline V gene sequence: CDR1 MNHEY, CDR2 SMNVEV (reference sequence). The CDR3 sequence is CASSSNPGQGGTEAFF. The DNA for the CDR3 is TGTGCCAGCAGTTCTAACCCGGGACAGGGGGGCACTGAAGCTTTCTTT.

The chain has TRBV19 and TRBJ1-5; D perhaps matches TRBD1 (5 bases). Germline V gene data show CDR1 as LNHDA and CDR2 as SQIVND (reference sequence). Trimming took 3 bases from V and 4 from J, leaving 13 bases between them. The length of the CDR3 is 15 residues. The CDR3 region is CASSILAGRNQPQHF. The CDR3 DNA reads TGTGCCAGTAGTATTCTGGCAGGGCGGAATCAGCCCCAGCATTTT.

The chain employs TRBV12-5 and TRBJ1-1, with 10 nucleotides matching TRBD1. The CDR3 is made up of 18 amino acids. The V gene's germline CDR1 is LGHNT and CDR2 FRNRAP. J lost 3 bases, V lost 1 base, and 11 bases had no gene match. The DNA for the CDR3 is TGTGCTAGTGGTTTGGACCGGACAGGGGGAGGGTGGTACACTGAAGCTTTCTTT. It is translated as CASGLDRTGGGWYTEAFF.

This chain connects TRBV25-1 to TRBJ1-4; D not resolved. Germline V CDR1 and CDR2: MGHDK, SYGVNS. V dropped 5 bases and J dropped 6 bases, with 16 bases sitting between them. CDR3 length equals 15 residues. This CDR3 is CASSSPGERDEKLFF. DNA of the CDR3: TGTGCCAGCAGTTCACCGGGAGAGCGAGATGAAAAACTGTTTTTT.

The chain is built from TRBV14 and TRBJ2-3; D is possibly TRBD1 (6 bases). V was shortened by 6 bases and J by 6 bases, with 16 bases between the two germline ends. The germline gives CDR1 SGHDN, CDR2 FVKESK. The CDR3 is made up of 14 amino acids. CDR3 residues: CASSSGQAPDTQYF. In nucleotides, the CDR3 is TGTGCCAGCAGTTCGGGACAAGCCCCGGATACGCAGTATTTT. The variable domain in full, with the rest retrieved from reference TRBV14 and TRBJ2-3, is EAGVTQFPSHSVIEKGQTVTLRCDPISGHDNLYWYRRVMGKEIKFLLHFVKESKQDESGMPNNRFLAERTGGTYSTLKVQPAELEDSGVYFCASSSGQAPDTQYFGPGTRLTVL.

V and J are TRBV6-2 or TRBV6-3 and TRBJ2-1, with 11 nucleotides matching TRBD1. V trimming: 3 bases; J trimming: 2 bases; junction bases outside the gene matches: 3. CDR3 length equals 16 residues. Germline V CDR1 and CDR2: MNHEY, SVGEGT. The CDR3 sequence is CASSYGQGAAYNEQFF. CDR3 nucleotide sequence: TGTGCCAGCAGTTATGGACAGGGGGCGGCCTACAATGAGCAGTTCTTC.

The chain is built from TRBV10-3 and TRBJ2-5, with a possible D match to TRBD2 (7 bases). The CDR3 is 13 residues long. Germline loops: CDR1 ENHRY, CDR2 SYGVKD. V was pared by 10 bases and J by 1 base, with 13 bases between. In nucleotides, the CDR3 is TGTGCCACCGGGGGGCTGGCCCAAGAGACCCAGTACTTC. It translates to CATGGLAQETQYF.

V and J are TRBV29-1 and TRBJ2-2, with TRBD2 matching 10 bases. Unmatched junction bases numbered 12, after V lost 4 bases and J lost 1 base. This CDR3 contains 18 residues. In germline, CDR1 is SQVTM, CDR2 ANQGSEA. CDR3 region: CSVGPPSGSWGNTGELFF. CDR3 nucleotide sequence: TGCAGCGTTGGCCCCCCTAGCGGGAGCTGGGGGAACACCGGGGAGCTGTTTTTT.

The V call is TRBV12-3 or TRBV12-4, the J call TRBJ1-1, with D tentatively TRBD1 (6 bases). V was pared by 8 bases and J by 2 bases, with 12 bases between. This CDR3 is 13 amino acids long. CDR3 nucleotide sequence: TGTGCCAGCCAGGGGACCCCTAACACTGAAGCTTTCTTT. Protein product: CASQGTPNTEAFF.

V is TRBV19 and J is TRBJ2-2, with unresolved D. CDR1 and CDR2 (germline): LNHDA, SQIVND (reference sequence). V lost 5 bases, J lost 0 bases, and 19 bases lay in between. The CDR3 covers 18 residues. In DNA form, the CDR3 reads TGTGCCAGTAGTCTCATCCAAGCAACTGGTCCGAACACCGGGGAGCTGTTTTTT. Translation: CASSLIQATGPNTGELFF.

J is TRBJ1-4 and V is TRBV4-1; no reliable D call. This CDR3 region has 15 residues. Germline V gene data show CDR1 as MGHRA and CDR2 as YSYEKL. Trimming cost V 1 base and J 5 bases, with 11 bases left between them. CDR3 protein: CASSQGPNSNEKLFF. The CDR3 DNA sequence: TGCGCCAGCAGCCAAGGCCCTAACTCCAATGAAAAACTGTTTTTT.

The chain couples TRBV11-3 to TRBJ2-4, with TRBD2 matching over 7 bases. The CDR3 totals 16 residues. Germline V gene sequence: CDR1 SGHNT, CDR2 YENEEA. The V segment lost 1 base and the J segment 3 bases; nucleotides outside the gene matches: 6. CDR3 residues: CASSLGDWEGKNIQYF. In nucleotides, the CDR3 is TGTGCCAGCAGCTTAGGGGACTGGGAGGGCAAAAACATTCAGTACTTC.

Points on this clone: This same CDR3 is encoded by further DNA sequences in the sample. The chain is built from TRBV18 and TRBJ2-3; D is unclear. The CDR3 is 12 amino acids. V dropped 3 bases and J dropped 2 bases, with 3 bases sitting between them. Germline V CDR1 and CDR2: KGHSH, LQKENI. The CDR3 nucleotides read TGTGCCAGCTCACCGTACACAGATACGCAGTATTTT. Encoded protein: CASSPYTDTQYF.

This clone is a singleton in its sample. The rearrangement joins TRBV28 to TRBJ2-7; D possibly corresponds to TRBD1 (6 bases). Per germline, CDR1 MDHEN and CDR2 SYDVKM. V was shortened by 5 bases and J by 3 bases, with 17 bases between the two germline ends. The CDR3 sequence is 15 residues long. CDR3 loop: CASSVRTVSNYEQYF. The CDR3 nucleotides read TGTGCCAGCAGTGTACGGACAGTCTCCAACTACGAGCAGTACTTC.

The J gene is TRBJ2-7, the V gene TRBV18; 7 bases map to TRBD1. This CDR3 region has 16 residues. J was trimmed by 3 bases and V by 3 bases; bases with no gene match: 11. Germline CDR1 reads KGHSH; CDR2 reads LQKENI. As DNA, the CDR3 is TGTGCCAGCTCACCGCCTACGGGACAGAAGGACTACGAGCAGTACTTC. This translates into CASSPPTGQKDYEQYF. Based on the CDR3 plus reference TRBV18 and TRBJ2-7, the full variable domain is NAGVMQNPRHLVRRRGQEARLRCSPMKGHSHVYWYRQLPEEGLKFMVYLQKENIIDESGMPKERFSAEFPKEGPSILRIQQVVRGDSAAYFCASSPPTGQKDYEQYFGPGTRLTVT.

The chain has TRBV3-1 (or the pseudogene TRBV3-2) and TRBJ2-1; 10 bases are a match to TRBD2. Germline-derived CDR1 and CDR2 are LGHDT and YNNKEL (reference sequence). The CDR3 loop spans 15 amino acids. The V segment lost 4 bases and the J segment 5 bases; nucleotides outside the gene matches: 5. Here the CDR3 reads CASSLGLALNNEQFF. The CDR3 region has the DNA TGTGCCAGCAGCCTGGGACTAGCGCTAAACAATGAGCAGTTCTTC.

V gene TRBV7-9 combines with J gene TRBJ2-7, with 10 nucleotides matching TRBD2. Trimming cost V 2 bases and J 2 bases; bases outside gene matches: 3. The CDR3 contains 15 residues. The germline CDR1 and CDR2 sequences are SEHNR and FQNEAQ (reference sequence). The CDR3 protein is CASSLLLAGTYEQYF. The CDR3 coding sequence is TGTGCCAGCAGCTTATTACTAGCGGGGACCTACGAGCAGTACTTC.

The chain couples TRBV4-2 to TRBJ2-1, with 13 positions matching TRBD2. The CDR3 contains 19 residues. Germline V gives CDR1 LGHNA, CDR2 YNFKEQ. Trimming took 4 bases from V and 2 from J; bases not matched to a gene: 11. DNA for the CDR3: TGTGCCAGCAGCCTGGAACTAGCGGGAGGGTCTTTTCCCTACAATGAGCAGTTCTTC. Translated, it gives CASSLELAGGSFPYNEQFF.